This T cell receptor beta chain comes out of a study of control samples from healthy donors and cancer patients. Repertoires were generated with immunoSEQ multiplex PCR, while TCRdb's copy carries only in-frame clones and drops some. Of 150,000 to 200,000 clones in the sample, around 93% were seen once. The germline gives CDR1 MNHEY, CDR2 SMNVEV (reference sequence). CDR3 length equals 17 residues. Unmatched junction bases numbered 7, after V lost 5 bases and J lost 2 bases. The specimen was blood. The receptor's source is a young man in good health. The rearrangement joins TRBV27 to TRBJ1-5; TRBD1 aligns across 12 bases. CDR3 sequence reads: CASSPSGTGGGNQPQHF. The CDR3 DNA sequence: TGTGCCAGCAGTCCGTCCGGGACAGGGGGCGGCAATCAGCCCCAGCATTTT.